This record looks at one TCR beta chain sequence and its context. The antigen remains undetermined. The sample is drawn from a study of memory CD4+ T cells and cytomegalovirus serostatus. The table came from immunoSEQ multiplex PCR; TCRdb's copy has only in-frame clones and leaves some out. Of approximately 23,000 clones in the sample, about 80% were seen once. Single viable CD3+CD4+CD8-CD45RO+ cells were sorted as the memory CD4+ T cells. Total CD4+ T cells were enriched by CD4 positive selection. This CDR3 has 15 amino acids. V was clipped by 5 bases and J by 1 base; unmatched bases: 6. Germline CDR1 reads SGHVS; CDR2 reads FQNEAQ. Study results and limitations: The CMV-associated TCR signature appears largely within the CD4+ memory repertoire. 67 of 164 known CMV-associated TCRbeta sequences appeared in CD4+ memory.

The chain employs TRBV7-8 and TRBJ2-5, with 8 bases lining up with TRBD2. The origin of this receptor is an adult in good health and CMV-seronegative. The sample consisted of memory CD4+ T cells from blood. The chain's CDR3 is CASSVRSGSQETQYF. CDR3 bases: TGTGCCAGCAGCGTCCGGAGCGGGAGCCAAGAGACCCAGTACTTC. Full variable domain (remainder filled in from reference TRBV7-8 and TRBJ2-5): GAGVSQSPRYKVAKRGQDVALRCDPISGHVSLFWYQQALGQGPEFLTYFQNEAQLDKSGLPSDRFFAERPEGSVSTLKIQRTQQEDSAVYLCASSVRSGSQETQYFGPGTRLLVL.